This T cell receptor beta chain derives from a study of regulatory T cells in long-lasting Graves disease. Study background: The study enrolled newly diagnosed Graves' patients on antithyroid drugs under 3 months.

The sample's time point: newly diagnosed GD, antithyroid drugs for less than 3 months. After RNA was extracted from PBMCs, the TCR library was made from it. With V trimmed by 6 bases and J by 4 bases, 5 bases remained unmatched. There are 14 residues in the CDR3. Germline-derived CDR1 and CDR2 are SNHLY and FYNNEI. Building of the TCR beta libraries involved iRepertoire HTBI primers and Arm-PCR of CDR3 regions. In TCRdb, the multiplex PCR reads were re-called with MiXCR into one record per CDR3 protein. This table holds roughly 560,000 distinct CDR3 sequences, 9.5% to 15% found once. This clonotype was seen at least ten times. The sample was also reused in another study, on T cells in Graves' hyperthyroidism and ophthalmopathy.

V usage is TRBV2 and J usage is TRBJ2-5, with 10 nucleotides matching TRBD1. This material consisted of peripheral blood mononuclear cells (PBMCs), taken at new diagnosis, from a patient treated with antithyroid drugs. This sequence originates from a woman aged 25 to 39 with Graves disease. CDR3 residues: CASRADRGPETQYF. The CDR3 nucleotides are TGTGCCAGCAGAGCCGACAGGGGGCCAGAGACCCAGTACTTC.